This T cell receptor beta chain appears in the sequencing data of a study of monozygotic twins with inflammatory bowel disease. The authors used 3500 ng of total RNA per TCR library. With eight separate reactions per sample, the authors made cDNA. With the 5' RACE reads reprocessed, TCRdb shows one record per CDR3 protein and no DNA. The table lists 350,000 to 550,000 distinct CDR3 sequences, with 2.4% in the top ten. General observations from the study: Healthy co-twins, by inverse Simpson, had higher TCRbeta diversity than their siblings with IBD. Nothing supported a single strong signal or clonotype that was associated with IBD.

The CDR3 contains 14 residues. From germline, CDR1 is SGHRS and CDR2 YFSETQ. Points on this clonotype: Its matching antigen is unknown.

The sequence was collected from a human donor with ulcerative colitis or Crohn's disease, or a healthy co-twin of an affected twin (not recorded which). Source material: blood. This chain links TRBV5-1 with TRBJ2-2. The CDR3 is CASSSLIPTGELFF. Complete variable domain (other parts from reference TRBV5-1 and TRBJ2-2): KAGVTQTPRYLIKTRGQQVTLSCSPISGHRSVSWYQQTPGQGLQFLFEYFSETQRNKGNFPGRFSGRQFSNSRSEMNVSTLELGDSALYLCASSSLIPTGELFFGEGSRLTVL.